One sample yielded the 15 T cell receptor beta chains listed below, sequenced in a study of identical twins. TCRdb ran MiXCR on the 5' RACE reads and lists one entry per CDR3 protein. The sample carries a few hundred thousand distinct CDR3 sequences, 9% to 10% recorded once. These data also formed part of another study, on yellow fever vaccine responses in identical twins.

The sequenced sample was PBMCs. Receptors were obtained from a woman between 18 and 29 years old in good health.

This clonotype showed up just a few times. The genes are TRBV6-2 or TRBV6-3 and TRBJ2-7; D is possibly TRBD1 (6 bases). The CDR3 is 16 residues long. Germline CDR1 reads MNHEY; CDR2 reads SVGEGT. V was pared by 2 bases and J by 2 bases, with 16 bases between. CDR3 sequence (DNA): TGTGCCAGCAGTTACCGGACAGACCATCCGCCCTACGAGCAGTACTTC. It codes for CASSYRTDHPPYEQYF.

V gene TRBV11-2 combines with J gene TRBJ2-3; D possibly corresponds to TRBD2 (8 bases). Germline lookup yields CDR1 SGHAT and CDR2 FQNNGV. Trimming shortened V by 8 bases and J by 2 bases, and 29 bases separated the two germline ends. The CDR3 runs 19 residues. The CDR3 DNA sequence: TGTGCCAGCTTAGCGGGGTTACAGGGGCCGGATCCATACACAGATACGCAGTATTTT. Its translation: CASLAGLQGPDPYTDTQYF.

The V and J genes are TRBV6-2 or TRBV6-3 and TRBJ1-1, with 8 bases matching TRBD1. The CDR3 runs 15 residues. J lost 0 bases, V lost 6 bases, and 6 bases had no gene match. Germline assignment: CDR1 MNHEY and CDR2 SVGEGT. In DNA, the CDR3 is TGTGCCAGCAGAAGCCCGGGACAGGTGAACACTGAAGCTTTCTTT. Its translation: CASRSPGQVNTEAFF.

The chain combines TRBV11-2 with TRBJ2-4; D may be TRBD1 (6 bases). V lost 1 base to trimming and J lost 0 bases, with 16 bases between them. This CDR3 has 18 amino acids. The V gene's germline CDR1 is SGHAT and CDR2 FQNNGV. CDR3 in amino acids: CASSLGTGSGIAKNIQYF. The CDR3, as DNA: TGTGCCAGCAGCTTAGGCACAGGGTCGGGAATAGCCAAAAACATTCAGTACTTC.

The chain joins TRBV28 to TRBJ2-3, with D tentatively TRBD1 (5 bases). CDR1 and CDR2 (germline): MDHEN, SYDVKM. This CDR3 has 14 residues. Trimming cost V 3 bases and J 2 bases, with 9 bases left between them. CDR3 DNA sequence: TGTGCCAGCAGTTTCCGACAGCTCACAGATACGCAGTATTTT. This sequence encodes CASSFRQLTDTQYF.

This clonotype has more than one count but fewer than ten. V is TRBV27 and J is TRBJ2-3; TRBD2 aligns across 10 bases. The CDR3 is 17 residues long. The germline V gene encodes CDR1 MNHEY and CDR2 SMNVEV (reference sequence). Trimming cost V 3 bases and J 5 bases; bases outside gene matches: 11. The DNA of the CDR3 is TGTGCCAGCAGTTTTTTATTAGCGGGAGGAGGTCAAGATACGCAGTATTTT. It yields the protein CASSFLLAGGGQDTQYF.

The chain combines TRBV18 with TRBJ1-6; 10 nucleotides agree with TRBD1. CDR1 KGHSH and CDR2 LQKENI come from the germline V gene. The CDR3 covers 16 residues. The V gene end was trimmed by 4 bases and the J gene end by 8 bases; junction bases not matched to a gene: 8. In DNA form, the CDR3 reads TGTGCCAGCTCACGCCCGACAGGGGGCAAGTATTCACCCCTCCACTTT. Amino acid sequence: CASSRPTGGKYSPLHF.

This clonotype turned up a few times. The V gene is TRBV24-1, the J gene TRBJ2-3; the match to TRBD2 covers 10 bases. After removal of 3 bases from V and 4 bases from J, the junction contained 9 bases not matched to a gene. Germline V CDR1 and CDR2: KGHDR, SFDVKD. The CDR3 extends over 17 amino acids. CDR3: CATSDPREREGPDTQYF. As DNA, the CDR3 is TGTGCCACCAGTGATCCCCGGGAGCGGGAGGGTCCAGATACGCAGTATTTT.

This clonotype has at least ten counts. For the CDR3, the DNA is TGTGCCAGCAGTTACGTCGGGGCGGTCACAGATACGCAGTATTTT. Protein sequence: CASSYVGAVTDTQYF. The chain uses TRBV6-5 and TRBJ2-3; D could derive from TRBD1 or TRBD2 (5 bases each). The V and J ends lost 2 bases and 2 bases respectively, with 11 bases between them. The CDR3 length is 15 residues. Per the germline V gene, CDR1 is MNHEY and CDR2 is SVGAGI.

J is TRBJ2-1 and V is TRBV6-5; D uncertain. V lost 0 bases to trimming and J lost 5 bases, with 14 bases between them. Germline CDR1 is MNHEY and CDR2 is SVGAGI. The CDR3 has 16 amino acids. This chain's CDR3 is CASSYSTLEDHNEQFF. CDR3 sequence (DNA): TGTGCCAGCAGTTACTCGACTCTAGAGGACCACAATGAGCAGTTCTTC.

This clonotype appeared many times. V gene TRBV10-3 combines with J gene TRBJ2-2, with TRBD2 as a possible D gene (7 bases). Germline assignment: CDR1 ENHRY and CDR2 SYGVKD. Trimming pared 6 bases from V and 0 bases from J, leaving 20 bases between. There are 18 residues in the CDR3. The CDR3 loop reads CAISPRGGGFANTGELFF. CDR3 sequence (DNA): TGTGCCATCAGCCCTAGGGGGGGGGGCTTCGCGAACACCGGGGAGCTGTTTTTT.

J is TRBJ1-1 and V is TRBV7-2; D gene ambiguous. Trimming removed 4 bases at V and 7 bases at J, with 10 bases between. This CDR3 has 12 residues. The germline V gene encodes CDR1 SGHTA and CDR2 FQGNSA. The DNA of the CDR3 is TGTGCCAGCAGCTACGCTATATTTGAAGCTTTCTTT. Protein sequence: CASSYAIFEAFF.

The CDR3 nucleotides are TGTGCCAGCAACCCCCACCAAGAGACCCAGTACTTC. Protein: CASNPHQETQYF. The gene calls are TRBV2 and TRBJ2-5; D remains unclear. Germline V gene data show CDR1 as SNHLY and CDR2 as FYNNEI. V was pared by 7 bases and J by 0 bases, with 6 bases between. CDR3 length equals 12 residues.

The chain carries TRBV28 and TRBJ2-1; D gene ambiguous. Trimming pared 3 bases from V and 8 bases from J, leaving 17 bases between. The CDR3 is 15 amino acids. Germline V gene sequence: CDR1 MDHEN, CDR2 SYDVKM. The CDR3 nucleotides are TGTGCCAGCAGTTTCATGTGGCCTACTTTGGATGAGCAGTTCTTC. This gives the protein CASSFMWPTLDEQFF.

This clonotype occurred a few times. The rearrangement uses TRBV5-6 and TRBJ2-7; D perhaps matches TRBD2 (6 bases). The germline V gene has CDR1 SGHDT and CDR2 YYEEEE. The CDR3 loop spans 14 amino acids. Trimming took off 4 bases at V and 7 bases at J, with 18 bases between the two ends. For the CDR3, the DNA is TGTGCCAGCAGCAAACTCGGGAGATCGGGGGAGCAGTACTTC. Protein: CASSKLGRSGEQYF.